Listed below are T cell receptor beta chains from one sample, sequenced in a study of molecular identifiers for immune sequencing clone quantification. TCRdb fed the PCR reads into MiXCR, producing one record per CDR3 protein. Of about 510,000 distinct CDR3 sequences listed, about a fifth are singletons. Material for sequencing was naive CD8+ T cells from blood, with Jurkat cell RNA spiked in. The receptors derive from a human donor in good health. Some libraries in this study had Jurkat cell RNA spiked in. Each CDR3 is given with its conserved first and last residue. Fields, in order: CDR3 protein, V gene, J gene.

CASRPGTIKGGTNTGELFF,TRBV12-3/TRBV12-4,TRBJ2-2
CASSLPLGTSGRPGTGELFF,TRBV7-6,TRBJ2-2
CASSLVGTHQETQYF,TRBV27,TRBJ2-5
CASSYYPGTGQNTDTQYF,TRBV5-1,TRBJ2-3
CASSTGTITSYEQYF,TRBV5-1,TRBJ2-7
CASSFGQVVTNEKLFF,TRBV7-9,TRBJ1-4
CAWRPKLYNEQFF,TRBV30,TRBJ2-1
CASSYSAVDSLGTEAFF,TRBV6-2/TRBV6-3,TRBJ1-1
CASSLNGDTQYF,TRBV4-1,TRBJ2-3
CASSLDSAGSYEQYF,TRBV7-9,TRBJ2-7
CASSQVDGFSEAFF,TRBV4-1,TRBJ1-1
CASSQGRTSGGAYRGQETQYF,TRBV7-9,TRBJ2-5
CASSQDTEGDTQYF,TRBV3-1,TRBJ2-3
CASSLKIDGTEAFF,TRBV27,TRBJ1-1